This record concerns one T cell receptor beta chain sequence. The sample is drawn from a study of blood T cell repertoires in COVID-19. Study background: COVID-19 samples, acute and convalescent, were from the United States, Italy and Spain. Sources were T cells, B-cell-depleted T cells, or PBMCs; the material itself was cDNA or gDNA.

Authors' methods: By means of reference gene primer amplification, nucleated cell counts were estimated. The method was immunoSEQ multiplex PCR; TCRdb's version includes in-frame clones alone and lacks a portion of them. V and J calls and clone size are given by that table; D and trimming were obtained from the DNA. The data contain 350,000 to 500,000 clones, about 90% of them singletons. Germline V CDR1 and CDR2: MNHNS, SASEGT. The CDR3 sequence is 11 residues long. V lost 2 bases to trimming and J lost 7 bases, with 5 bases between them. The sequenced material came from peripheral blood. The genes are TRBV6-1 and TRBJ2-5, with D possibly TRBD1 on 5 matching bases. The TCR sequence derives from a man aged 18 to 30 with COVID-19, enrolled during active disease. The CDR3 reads CASSERGTQYF. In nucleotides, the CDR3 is TGTGCCAGCAGTGAAAGGGGGACCCAGTACTTC.